A selection of T cell receptor beta chains follows, all from one sample in a study of T cell responses to AZD1222 COVID-19 vaccine. The protocol was immunoSEQ multiplex PCR, while the TCRdb copy is restricted to in-frame clones and leaves out a portion. This sample yields 150,000 to 200,000 clones, of which 80% to 95% are seen a single time; over 1.5% belongs to the top ten. Sequencing was performed on peripheral blood, taken on day 0 of AZD1222 vaccination. Source of these receptors: an adult in good health. CDR3s include the opening cysteine and the closing phenylalanine or tryptophan. Fields, in order: J gene, clone size, V gene, D gene, CDR3 protein, CDR3 DNA. The D gene is left open where the match is weak. Rows may omit the clone size; those that give it use once, few, many or a size class.

>TRBJ2-7|.|TRBV10-1|.
CASSDYGVRDEQYF
TGCGCCAGCAGTGATTATGGTGTACGGGACGAGCAGTACTTC
>TRBJ1-2|.|TRBV29-1|.
CSAGRGQDYGYTF
TGCAGCGCTGGCCGGGGCCAGGACTATGGCTACACCTTC
>TRBJ2-1|.|TRBV27|TRBD2
CASTDPAGGINEQFF
TGTGCCAGCACCGACCCAGCGGGAGGGATCAATGAGCAGTTCTTC
>TRBJ2-2|.|TRBV5-8|.
CASSSWGDTGELFF
TGTGCCAGCAGCTCTTGGGGGGACACCGGGGAGCTGTTTTTT
>TRBJ1-3|.|TRBV3-1/TRBV3-2|.
CASSQDIQGSGNTIYF
TGTGCCAGCAGCCAAGATATCCAGGGCTCTGGAAACACCATATATTTT
>TRBJ2-3|.|TRBV7-8|.
CASSLEEGVRTDTQYF
TGTGCCAGCAGCTTAGAGGAGGGGGTTAGGACAGATACGCAGTATTTT
>TRBJ2-7|.|TRBV2|.
CASMATGYEQYF
TGTGCCAGTATGGCAACCGGCTACGAGCAGTACTTC
>TRBJ2-1|.|TRBV10-1|TRBD2
CASSEISGSSGNEQFF
TGCGCCAGCAGTGAGATAAGCGGGAGCAGTGGAAATGAGCAGTTCTTC
>TRBJ1-1|.|TRBV25-1|.
CASSVRGRNTEAFF
TGTGCCAGCAGTGTCAGGGGCCGGAACACTGAAGCTTTCTTT
>TRBJ2-2|.|TRBV18|.
CASSPQGNTGELFF
TGTGCCAGCTCACCACAGGGGAACACCGGGGAGCTGTTTTTT
>TRBJ1-4|.|TRBV4-2|.
CASSQGEQAATNEKLFF
TGTGCCAGCAGCCAAGGGGAGCAGGCTGCAACTAATGAAAAACTGTTTTTT
>TRBJ2-5|.|TRBV19|TRBD1
CASRAATGGRETQYF
TGTGCCAGTAGAGCTGCGACAGGGGGTAGGGAGACCCAGTACTTC
>TRBJ2-7|.|TRBV5-1|.
CASSLDRPPYEQYF
TGCGCCAGCAGCTTGGACAGGCCACCCTACGAGCAGTACTTC
>TRBJ1-5|.|TRBV3-1/TRBV3-2|TRBD1
CASSDRGRNQPQHF
TGTGCCAGCAGCGACAGGGGCCGGAATCAGCCCCAGCATTTT
>TRBJ1-1|.|TRBV7-3|TRBD1
CASSLQGVGTEAFF
TGTGCCAGCAGCTTACAGGGGGTTGGCACTGAAGCTTTCTTT
>TRBJ1-2|.|TRBV19|.
CASSIPGQIYGYTF
TGTGCCAGTAGTATCCCCGGACAGATCTATGGCTACACCTTC
>TRBJ1-2|.|TRBV7-2|.
CASSQRQGFSGYGYTF
TGTGCCAGCAGCCAACGGCAGGGGTTCTCAGGCTATGGCTACACCTTC
>TRBJ1-1|.|TRBV5-1|TRBD1
CASSRQGAPRKINEAFF
TGCGCCAGCAGCCGACAGGGGGCCCCTCGAAAGATTAATGAAGCTTTCTTT
>TRBJ2-3|.|TRBV7-9|.
CAIALGDTDTQYF
TGTGCCATCGCCCTGGGAGACACAGATACGCAGTATTTT
>TRBJ2-3|.|TRBV10-3|.
CAISVRGTDTQYF
TGTGCCATCAGTGTCAGAGGCACAGATACGCAGTATTTT
>TRBJ2-6|few|TRBV7-6|.
CASSLLTARAGANVLTF
TGTGCCAGCAGCTTATTGACAGCCCGCGCTGGGGCCAACGTCCTGACTTTC
>TRBJ2-3|.|TRBV4-1|.
CASSQPTDTQYF
TGCGCCAGCAGCCAGCCAACAGATACGCAGTATTTT
>TRBJ1-4|.|TRBV29-1|TRBD1
CSVEDDRGPNEKLFF
TGCAGCGTTGAAGATGACAGGGGCCCTAATGAAAAACTGTTTTTT
>TRBJ2-7|once|TRBV6-2/TRBV6-3|.
CASSGAGERTYEQYF
TGTGCCAGCAGTGGGGCAGGGGAAAGGACCTACGAGCAGTACTTC
>TRBJ1-1|.|TRBV9|.
CASSVIGGSEAFF
TGTGCCAGCAGCGTTATTGGTGGGTCTGAAGCTTTCTTT
>TRBJ2-1|.|TRBV11-3|TRBD1
CASSLDRWDRVYNEQFF
TGTGCCAGCAGCTTAGATAGGTGGGACAGGGTCTACAATGAGCAGTTCTTC